These T cell receptor beta chains were read from a single sample in a study of blood T cell repertoires in COVID-19. Libraries were prepared by immunoSEQ multiplex PCR; TCRdb keeps only in-frame clonotypes and omits some of them. The repertoire holds approximately 120,000 clones, with 86% as singletons. Specimen: peripheral blood. Receptors were obtained from a human donor in a cohort sampled during active COVID-19. CDR3s include the opening cysteine and the closing phenylalanine or tryptophan. D genes are given only for firm matches. A row's size may be missing; if present it is once, few, many or a size class.

length | D | J | V | size | CDR3 | DNA
16 | . | TRBJ1-4 | TRBV30 | . | CAWSAVDTATNEKLFF | TGTGCCTGGAGTGCGGTGGACACCGCAACTAATGAAAAACTGTTTTTT
14 | TRBD2 | TRBJ2-7 | TRBV7-2 | few | CASSLSPGTSGSTF | TGTGCCAGCAGCTTATCTCCCGGGACTAGCGGGAGTACTTTC
13 | . | TRBJ1-2 | TRBV7-2 | few | CASSLQGNYGYTF | TGTGCCAGCAGCTTACAGGGGAACTATGGCTACACCTTC
16 | . | TRBJ2-5 | TRBV5-1 | . | CASSPTEGMHQETQYF | TGCGCCAGCAGTCCGACAGAAGGAATGCACCAAGAGACCCAGTACTTC
17 | . | TRBJ2-6 | TRBV18 | . | CASSPQGVLSGANVLTF | TGTGCCAGCTCACCACAGGGGGTCCTCTCTGGGGCCAACGTCCTGACTTTC
15 | . | TRBJ2-5 | TRBV7-9 | . | CASSLEATSFETQYF | TGTGCCAGCAGCTTAGAAGCGACGAGCTTTGAGACCCAGTACTTC
13 | . | TRBJ2-1 | TRBV6-5 | . | CASSWPGSNEQFF | TGTGCCAGCAGTTGGCCCGGGAGCAATGAGCAGTTCTTC
14 | TRBD1 | TRBJ2-7 | TRBV10-3 | . | CAISHRDRTYEQYF | TGTGCCATCAGTCACCGGGACAGGACCTACGAGCAGTACTTC
16 | . | TRBJ1-4 | TRBV6-5 | . | CASSYSAAGFVEKLFF | TGTGCCAGCAGTTACTCTGCAGCCGGGTTCGTCGAAAAACTGTTTTTT
14 | TRBD1 | TRBJ1-5 | TRBV5-1 | . | CASSLGRGISPQHF | TGCGCCAGCAGCTTGGGCAGGGGGATCAGCCCCCAGCATTTT
15 | TRBD2 | TRBJ2-5 | TRBV30 | . | CAWSPGGAGQETQYF | TGTGCCTGGAGCCCCGGGGGGGCGGGACAAGAGACCCAGTACTTC
16 | TRBD2 | TRBJ2-7 | TRBV28 | . | CASPPSLAGGLNEQYF | TGTGCCAGCCCGCCGTCACTAGCGGGAGGGCTTAACGAGCAGTACTTC
13 | . | TRBJ1-5 | TRBV28 | . | CASSWTLNQPQHF | TGTGCCAGCAGTTGGACACTCAATCAGCCCCAGCATTTT
13 | TRBD1 | TRBJ1-1 | TRBV7-3 | . | CASSFTGGTEAFF | TGTGCCAGCAGCTTTACAGGGGGCACTGAAGCTTTCTTT
14 | TRBD1 | TRBJ1-2 | TRBV24-1 | once | CATSASGTAYGYTF | TGTGCCACCAGTGCCTCCGGGACAGCGTATGGCTACACCTTC
13 | . | TRBJ1-4 | TRBV5-8 | . | CASSLVQAEKLFF | TGTGCCAGCAGCTTGGTTCAGGCTGAAAAACTGTTTTTT
14 | . | TRBJ2-7 | TRBV27 | . | CASSSQGFPYEQYF | TGTGCCAGCAGTTCCCAGGGGTTCCCCTACGAGCAGTACTTC
15 | TRBD1 | TRBJ1-5 | TRBV18 | . | CASSPRDRVGEPQHF | TGTGCCAGCTCCCCCCGGGACAGGGTAGGTGAGCCCCAGCATTTT
13 | . | TRBJ2-7 | TRBV4-1 | once | CASSRGVSYEQYF | TGCGCCAGCAGCCGGGGAGTTTCCTACGAGCAGTACTTC
13 | . | TRBJ1-3 | TRBV6-6 | . | CASTQISGNTIYF | TGTGCCAGCACTCAGATCTCTGGAAACACCATATATTTT
12 | TRBD1 | TRBJ1-5 | TRBV29-1 | . | CSVKTGNQPQHF | TGCAGCGTTAAGACAGGGAATCAGCCCCAGCATTTT
13 | TRBD1 | TRBJ1-2 | TRBV7-3 | . | CASSFGTGEGYTF | TGTGCCAGCAGCTTTGGGACAGGGGAAGGCTACACCTTC
15 | . | TRBJ1-1 | TRBV28 | . | CASFPHSTVNTEAFF | TGTGCCAGCTTCCCCCACTCTACAGTGAACACTGAAGCTTTCTTT
15 | . | TRBJ1-5 | TRBV19 | . | CASGWTAYSNQPQHF | TGTGCCAGTGGTTGGACAGCATATAGCAATCAGCCCCAGCATTTT
13 | . | TRBJ1-2 | TRBV6-4 | . | CASSSPGRLGYTF | TGTGCCAGCAGTTCGCCCGGGAGACTCGGCTACACCTTC
12 | . | TRBJ2-7 | TRBV27 | . | CASSPGPYEQYF | TGTGCCAGCAGTCCAGGTCCCTACGAGCAGTACTTC
17 | . | TRBJ2-3 | TRBV5-1 | . | CASSPKSSAGVTDTQYF | TGCGCCAGCAGCCCTAAGTCTAGCGCCGGGGTCACAGATACGCAGTATTTT
17 | TRBD2 | TRBJ2-3 | TRBV6-4 | . | CASSPGGGLAAHRYAVF | TGTGCCAGCAGTCCCGGGGGAGGACTAGCGGCTCACAGATACGCAGTATTT
17 | . | TRBJ1-5 | TRBV7-9 | . | CASSLQAGVNSNQPQHF | TGTGCCAGCAGCTTACAGGCAGGGGTTAATAGCAATCAGCCCCAGCATTTT
14 | TRBD1 | TRBJ2-7 | TRBV27 | once | CASSLRTGKDEQYF | TGTGCCAGCAGTTTAAGGACAGGGAAAGACGAGCAGTACTTC
15 | TRBD2 | TRBJ2-3 | TRBV3-1/TRBV3-2 | . | CASSQTSGLTDTQYF | TGTGCCAGCAGCCAGACTAGCGGCCTCACAGATACGCAGTATTTT
14 | TRBD1 | TRBJ1-5 | TRBV5-1 | . | CASSTATGDQPQHF | TGCGCCAGCAGCACCGCGACAGGGGATCAGCCCCAGCATTTT
14 | . | TRBJ1-3 | TRBV27 | . | CASSFSRAGNTIYF | TGTGCCAGCAGTTTTTCCAGGGCTGGAAACACCATATATTTT
14 | . | TRBJ1-2 | TRBV28 | . | CASSQRGGLWGYTF | TGTGCCAGCAGTCAACGCGGGGGGTTATGGGGCTACACCTTC
11 | TRBD1 | TRBJ1-1 | TRBV20-1 | . | CSAGRDREAFF | TGCAGTGCTGGCCGGGACAGGGAAGCTTTCTTT
17 | TRBD2 | TRBJ2-7 | TRBV11-2 | . | CASSLVVAGTKFYEQYF | TGTGCCAGCAGCTTAGTGGTGGCGGGGACTAAGTTCTACGAGCAGTACTTC
10 | . | TRBJ1-1 | TRBV28 | . | CASSDREAFF | TGTGCCAGCAGCGACAGAGAAGCTTTCTTT
16 | . | TRBJ2-1 | TRBV19 | . | CASTTRGRVSYNEQFF | TGTGCCAGTACCACAAGGGGGAGGGTCTCCTACAATGAGCAGTTCTTC
16 | TRBD2 | TRBJ2-1 | TRBV29-1 | . | CSVVPVASGVYNEQFF | TGCAGCGTTGTTCCTGTGGCTAGCGGGGTATACAATGAGCAGTTCTTC
14 | . | TRBJ2-3 | TRBV6-2/TRBV6-3 | . | CASSPRDRSNTQYF | TGTGCCAGCAGCCCACGCGACAGGTCAAATACGCAGTATTTT
16 | . | TRBJ1-3 | TRBV7-9 | . | CASSSIKQDTGNTIYF | TGTGCCAGCAGCTCTATCAAACAGGACACTGGAAACACCATATATTTT
12 | . | TRBJ2-7 | TRBV28 | . | CASSLSDYEQYF | TGTGCCAGCAGTTTATCAGACTACGAGCAGTACTTC
15 | . | TRBJ1-1 | TRBV6-1 | . | CASSEMPGPNTEAFF | TGTGCCAGCAGTGAAATGCCAGGGCCTAACACTGAAGCTTTCTTT
17 | . | TRBJ1-6 | TRBV27 | . | CASSLGSGSSYNSPLHF | TGTGCCAGCAGTTTAGGATCAGGCAGCTCCTATAATTCACCCCTCCACTTT
12 | . | TRBJ1-1 | TRBV27 | . | CASSLGTGRTFF | TGTGCCAGCAGTTTAGGAACGGGTCGAACTTTCTTT
17 | TRBD2 | TRBJ2-5 | TRBV3-1/TRBV3-2 | . | CASSQGGGLAGAETQYF | TGTGCCAGCAGCCAAGGGGGAGGGCTAGCGGGAGCAGAGACCCAGTACTTC
14 | TRBD1 | TRBJ1-2 | TRBV5-4 | few | CASSSGGPSYGYTF | TGTGCCAGCAGCTCAGGGGGGCCCTCATATGGCTACACCTTC
14 | TRBD2 | TRBJ2-7 | TRBV2 | . | CASSDLAGVHEQYF | TGTGCCAGCAGTGACCTAGCGGGAGTCCACGAGCAGTACTTC
13 | . | TRBJ2-5 | TRBV6-5 | . | CASSVDGEETQYF | TGTGCCAGCAGCGTTGACGGAGAAGAGACCCAGTACTTC
15 | . | TRBJ1-2 | TRBV19 | . | CATTPSGQSNYGYTF | TGTGCCACTACCCCTTCCGGACAGAGTAACTATGGCTACACCTTC
14 | . | TRBJ1-1 | TRBV4-3 | . | CASSPYTYNTEAFF | TGCGCCAGCAGCCCATATACTTATAACACTGAAGCTTTCTTT
14 | . | TRBJ1-1 | TRBV2 | . | CASSEGGHLSKAFF | TGTGCCAGCAGTGAGGGCGGGCACTTAAGTAAAGCTTTCTTT